This T cell receptor (beta chain) was sequenced for a study of T cell changes during pregnancy in multiple sclerosis. Method: immunoSEQ multiplex PCR; TCRdb's copy keeps in-frame clones and lacks some. The data hold about 34,000 clones, with approximately 90% observed a single time. CDR1 is SGHTA, CDR2 FQGNSA, per germline. V lost 5 bases to trimming and J lost 1 base, with 12 bases between them. The CDR3 is 14 residues long. About this clone: Other DNA variants within this sample encode the same CDR3.

Sample: CD8+ T cells from peripheral blood mononuclear cells, taken in the third trimester of pregnancy. This receptor was identified in a female donor with multiple sclerosis, enrolled in a pregnancy study. The chain uses TRBV7-2 and TRBJ2-7; tentatively, D is TRBD2 (5 bases). CDR3 in DNA: TGTGCCAGCAGCCCGACGGGCGGGTCCTACGAGCAGTACTTC. This translates into CASSPTGGSYEQYF.